This T cell receptor beta chain was identified during a study of T-cell reconstitution after alpha-beta-depleted transplantation in children (dated by TCRdb to the mid-2010s). Concerning the study at large: Using TCR repertoire profiling, the study quantitatively followed how T-cell immune reconstitution unfolded in children after TCRalphabeta/CD19-depleted allogeneic hematopoietic cell transplantation.

As regards this clonotype: No cognate antigen has been identified for it. No qualities accompany the bases; no much larger clone lies one base away.

The receptor library was made with PCR. The sequencer was an Illumina HiSeq 2500. Molecular barcoding was employed in the preparation of TCR libraries, with unique molecular identifiers being used to normalize TCRbeta repertoire quantification. The public reads were reanalyzed by TCRdb: fastp trimming at Q25, MiXCR alignment, in-frame beta chains only. Each CDR3 protein gets just one entry, which takes the most common genes and DNA from the rows behind it. This sample holds more than 550,000 distinct CDR3 sequences; over 9.5% were observed only once. The top ten clonotypes cover roughly 4% of the sample. From the cysteine up to the phenylalanine, the CDR3 has a length of 13 residues. Just CDR3 DNA is preserved here, 39 bases in frame from base 1. Trimming takes 2 bases from V and 4 bases from J, and the germline ends sit 8 bases apart.

The V and J segments used are TRBV12-3 or TRBV12-4 and TRBJ2-5; no D gene can be assigned with confidence. This TCR derives from a human donor who donated a stem cell graft to a child with acute myeloid leukemia. The source was PBMCs from the stem cell graft donor, collected from the stem cell graft. The CDR3 protein sequence reads: CASSLPPTETQYF. The DNA sequence is as follows: TGTGCCAGCAGTTTACCTCCAACAGAGACCCAGTACTTC.